The 20 T cell receptor beta chains given below trace back to one sample, sequenced in a study of vaccination and CD4 T cells after COVID-19. Treatment indicated: approximately 9-day PBMC culture with coronavirus spike peptide pools or control peptides (ViraFEST assay). Once obtained from cultured CD4+ T cells, the DNA was sequenced using the Oncomine TCR Beta short-read assay. TCRdb passed the PCR reads through MiXCR, listing each CDR3 protein once. The sample yields around 4,400 distinct CDR3 sequences, approximately 19% seen once. These TCRs are of unknown antigen specificity. The sequenced material came from CD4+ T cells from blood, cultured in vitro. These receptors were taken from a human donor who had recovered from COVID-19.

The V call is TRBV10-1, the J call TRBJ1-1; D unclear. The CDR3 spans 14 residues. V was pared by 2 bases and J by 0 bases, with 7 bases between. From germline, CDR1 is WNHNN and CDR2 SYGVQD (reference sequence). The CDR3 protein is CASSEKGLNTEAFF. The CDR3 DNA sequence: TGCGCCAGCAGTGAGAAGGGCTTGAACACTGAAGCTTTCTTT.

V gene TRBV7-3 combines with J gene TRBJ2-7; D call uncertain. V was trimmed by 4 bases and J by 5 bases, leaving 15 bases between them. The CDR3 spans 14 residues. CDR1 and CDR2 (germline): SGHTA, FQGTGA. This chain's CDR3 is CASSSANVLHEQYF. For the CDR3, the DNA is TGTGCCAGCAGCTCGGCGAACGTCCTCCACGAGCAGTACTTC.

In its sample, this clonotype was seen a few times. The chain uses TRBV5-1 and TRBJ2-5; 8 bases align to TRBD2. Germline assignment: CDR1 SGHRS and CDR2 YFSETQ. The V and J ends lost 4 bases and 2 bases, in that order; junction bases with no gene match: 10. The CDR3 consists of 16 residues. CDR3 sequence: CASSQTILADQETQYF. Written as DNA, the CDR3 is TGCGCCAGCAGCCAGACGATACTAGCGGATCAAGAGACCCAGTACTTC.

This clonotype showed up just a few times. V and J are TRBV4-2 and TRBJ2-5; TRBD2 agrees at 10 bases. The germline gives CDR1 LGHNA, CDR2 YNFKEQ. The CDR3 is made up of 17 amino acids. The V segment lost 0 bases and the J segment 5 bases; nucleotides outside the gene matches: 9. The CDR3 DNA is TGTGCCAGCAGCCAAGATGCCGGGACTAGCGTCTTGGAGACCCAGTACTTC. Amino acid sequence: CASSQDAGTSVLETQYF.

J is TRBJ1-6 and V is TRBV20-1, with 7 bases matching TRBD1. This CDR3 region has 16 residues. Per germline, CDR1 DFQATT and CDR2 SNEGSKA (reference sequence). V lost 6 bases and J lost 5; bases outside the gene matches: 13. The CDR3 is CSAAQLTGPNNSPLHF. The CDR3 bases are TGCAGTGCAGCCCAGTTGACAGGGCCCAATAATTCACCCCTCCACTTT.

The chain joins TRBV21-1 to TRBJ2-3. TRBV21-1 constitutes a pseudogene. The CDR3 runs to 15 residues. Here the CDR3 DNA reads TGTGCCAGCAGCAAAGGAAGTCAGAGCACAGATACGCAGTATTTT. Protein product: CASSKGSQSTDTQYF.

Turning to this clonotype: With a much larger clone just one base away, this may be a read error. The V call is TRBV2, the J call TRBJ1-6, with 8 bases that match TRBD1. Germline V lookup: CDR1 SNHLY, CDR2 FYNNEI. CDR3 length equals 15 residues. V lost 6 bases and J lost 6; bases outside the gene matches: 7. The CDR3 nucleotides read TGTGCCAGCAGCCACACCGGACAGGGTAATTCACCCCTCCACTTT. Translation gives CASSHTGQGNSPLHF.

The chain couples TRBV30 to TRBJ1-2; weak D call: TRBD1 (6 bases). In germline, CDR1 is GTSNPN, CDR2 SVGIG (reference sequence). The CDR3 is 13 residues long. V shed 1 base and J shed 3 bases, with 9 bases lying between them. The CDR3 DNA is TGTGCCTGGAGTGAAGGGGGTTACTATGGCTACACCTTC. It specifies CAWSEGGYYGYTF.

This clonotype rates as large (0.1 to 1%). J is TRBJ1-1 and V is TRBV30, with 11 bases fitting TRBD1. The junction had 5 bases not matched to a gene; V was cut back by 7 bases and J by 1 base. Per germline, CDR1 GTSNPN and CDR2 SVGIG (reference sequence). The CDR3 contains 14 residues. As DNA, the CDR3 is TGTGCCTCGGACAGGGGGCGCGGGAACACTGAAGCTTTCTTT. Translated: CASDRGRGNTEAFF.

V and J are TRBV6-5 and TRBJ1-1; unclear D gene. V was clipped by 0 bases and J by 6 bases, with 11 bases between them. CDR1 is MNHEY, CDR2 SVGAGI, per germline. The CDR3 runs to 14 residues. The CDR3 sequence: CASSYSTGYSEAFF. Here the CDR3 DNA reads TGTGCCAGCAGTTACTCGACCGGGTACTCTGAAGCTTTCTTT.

This clonotype has more than one count but fewer than ten. This chain uses TRBV5-1 with TRBJ1-1; TRBD1 aligns across 12 bases. The ends lost 3 bases at V and 10 bases at J; junction bases unmatched: 4. The CDR3 loop spans 13 amino acids. Germline V CDR1 and CDR2: SGHRS, YFSETQ. In nucleotides, the CDR3 is TGCGCCAGCAGCTCCGGGACAGGGGGCGCAGCTTTCTTT. Protein product: CASSSGTGGAAFF.

The genes are TRBV19 and TRBJ1-2, with a weak D call TRBD1 (5 bases). Germline-derived CDR1 and CDR2 are LNHDA and SQIVND (reference sequence). V was trimmed by 4 bases and J by 6 bases, leaving 18 bases between them. The CDR3 is 15 amino acids. CDR3 nucleotide sequence: TGTGCCAGTAGTAGTCCCGGGAGAGGGGTTGATGGCTACACCTTC. It encodes CASSSPGRGVDGYTF.

This clonotype came up a few times. The chain couples TRBV20-1 to TRBJ1-1, with D possibly matching TRBD1 (5 bases). V lost 5 bases and J 6 bases, leaving 16 bases between the germline ends. CDR3 size: 13 residues. Germline V gene data show CDR1 as DFQATT and CDR2 as SNEGSKA (reference sequence). The CDR3 here is CSAQPRGIPEAFF. Here the CDR3 DNA reads TGCAGTGCTCAGCCTAGGGGCATCCCTGAAGCTTTCTTT.

By its share, this clonotype is medium-sized. In nucleotides, the CDR3 is TGTGCCAGCAGTCCTCTGCAGAGGGAGGGCTACACCTTC. Its protein is CASSPLQREGYTF. The chain has TRBV27 and TRBJ1-2, with D uncertain. Trimming left V 5 bases short and J 8 bases short, with 15 bases between. The germline gives CDR1 MNHEY, CDR2 SMNVEV (reference sequence). The CDR3 is 13 residues long.

Sample share makes this clonotype medium-sized. The rearrangement links TRBV18 to TRBJ2-2, with TRBD1 matching over 8 bases. This CDR3 spans 16 amino acids. With 3 bases clipped from V and 1 base from J, the junction kept 4 bases outside the gene matches. Per germline, CDR1 KGHSH and CDR2 LQKENI. The CDR3 sequence: CASSPQGAKNTGELFF. Here the CDR3 DNA reads TGTGCCAGCTCACCGCAGGGGGCTAAGAACACCGGGGAGCTGTTTTTT. Supplemented by reference TRBV18 and TRBJ2-2, the full variable domain reads NAGVMQNPRHLVRRRGQEARLRCSPMKGHSHVYWYRQLPEEGLKFMVYLQKENIIDESGMPKERFSAEFPKEGPSILRIQQVVRGDSAAYFCASSPQGAKNTGELFFGEGSRLTVL.

This clonotype turned up a few times. The rearrangement uses TRBV20-1 and TRBJ2-7; TRBD1 matches at 9 bases. The V gene's germline CDR1 is DFQATT and CDR2 SNEGSKA (reference sequence). Trimming at V came to 6 bases and at J to 6 bases, leaving 6 bases not matched to a gene. This CDR3 has 12 residues. CDR3 residues: CSARDRVLEQYF. Written as DNA, the CDR3 is TGCAGTGCCAGGGACAGGGTCCTCGAGCAGTACTTC.

This clonotype was seen just once. One end of the junction varies from germline; a read error may be responsible. This chain connects TRBV30 to TRBJ2-5; D ambiguous. Looked up from germline, CDR1 is GTSNPN and CDR2 is SVGIG (reference sequence). The CDR3 spans 13 residues. In nucleotides, the CDR3 is TGTGCCTGGGGTGTTCTCGCTCGGGAGACCCAGTACTTC. Protein product: CAWGVLARETQYF.

In its sample, this clonotype was seen a few times. The chain has TRBV24-1 and TRBJ2-1; possibly TRBD1 for D (7 bases). Germline V gives CDR1 KGHDR, CDR2 SFDVKD. V was clipped by 4 bases and J by 8 bases, with 14 bases between them. This CDR3 comprises 14 residues. In DNA form, the CDR3 reads TGTGCCACCAGTGACCCCGCCAGGGGGGATGAGCAGTTCTTC. Translated: CATSDPARGDEQFF.

This chain links TRBV30 with TRBJ1-3; no reliable D call. The CDR3 has 16 residues. CDR1 is GTSNPN, CDR2 SVGIG, per germline (reference sequence). V was trimmed by 0 bases and J by 0 bases, leaving 12 bases between them. CDR3 nucleotide sequence: TGTGCCTGGAGTGTACTCGGCAGTAGCTCTGGAAACACCATATATTTT. It yields the protein CAWSVLGSSSGNTIYF.

This clonotype is medium-sized. This chain joins TRBV27 and TRBJ1-5; perhaps TRBD1 as D (5 bases). Trimming shortened V by 7 bases and J by 4 bases, and 20 bases separated the two germline ends. This CDR3 is built from 16 residues. Germline CDR1 and CDR2: MNHEY and SMNVEV (reference sequence). The CDR3 DNA follows: TGTGCCAGCACCCAAAGGGAACGGCAGGGTAATCAGCCCCAGCATTTT. Translation: CASTQRERQGNQPQHF.